These 24 T cell receptor beta chains share one sample of origin, sequenced in a study of T cells in Graves' hyperthyroidism and ophthalmopathy (dated by TCRdb to about 2019). Libraries were prepared through multiplex PCR. Reads for this sample came from an Illumina HiSeq 2000. TCR beta CDR3 regions were amplified from RNA transcripts. The TCR CDR3 was subjected to a first round of RT-PCR using the HTBI primer set and the Qiagen OneStep RT-PCR kit. The public sequencing data were trimmed at Q25 with fastp and processed into clonotypes with MiXCR by TCRdb, which kept only in-frame beta chains. Each CDR3 protein gets just one entry, which takes the most common genes and DNA from the rows behind it. This sample lists roughly 750,000 distinct CDR3 sequences; around 17% were detected once. The top ten hold around 8.1% of the sample. The sample consisted of blood. Receptors were obtained from a man younger than 35 with Graves' hyperthyroidism.

The table lists this clonotype with many counts. The V and J genes are TRBV18 and TRBJ1-2; 9 nucleotides line up with TRBD1. The CDR3 consists of 14 residues. CDR1 is KGHSH, CDR2 LQKENI, per germline. V lost 4 bases to trimming and J lost 3 bases; unmatched junction nucleotides: 3. The CDR3 coding sequence is TGTGCCAGCTCACTAACAGGGGGCGACTATGGCTACACCTTC. Its protein product is CASSLTGGDYGYTF.

The table lists this clonotype with many counts. This chain uses TRBV6-1 with TRBJ1-2; unclear D gene. V was pared by 6 bases and J by 3 bases, with 11 bases between. The CDR3 runs 13 residues. Germline-derived CDR1 and CDR2 are MNHNS and SASEGT. The CDR3 reads CASRGLGDYGYTF. The CDR3 DNA sequence: TGTGCCAGCAGAGGCCTCGGAGACTATGGCTACACCTTC.

This sequence joins TRBV2 and TRBJ2-7; 8 bases are shared with TRBD2. This CDR3 spans 15 amino acids. With V trimmed by 0 bases and J by 2 bases, 3 bases remained unmatched. Germline loops: CDR1 SNHLY, CDR2 FYNNEI. The CDR3 reads CASSEAVAGTYEQYF. The CDR3 nucleotides are TGTGCCAGCAGTGAAGCAGTAGCGGGGACCTACGAGCAGTACTTC.

This clonotype was detected a few times. The chain couples TRBV5-8 to TRBJ2-2; 7 bases are a match to TRBD2. This CDR3 is 13 amino acids long. The junction had 7 bases not matched to a gene; V was cut back by 10 bases and J by 4 bases. Looked up from germline, CDR1 is SGHTS and CDR2 is YDEGEE. The DNA for the CDR3 is TGTGCCGGAACCCGGACTAGCACCGGGGAGCTGTTTTTT. This gives the protein CAGTRTSTGELFF.

The chain links TRBV28 to TRBJ1-4; D may be TRBD1 (6 bases). Germline CDR1 reads MDHEN; CDR2 reads SYDVKM. V shed 4 bases and J shed 5 bases, with 14 bases lying between them. The CDR3 covers 15 residues. As DNA, the CDR3 is TGTGCCAGCAGTTACTACAGGGTCGAGAATGAAAAACTGTTTTTT. Its protein is CASSYYRVENEKLFF.

This clonotype showed up many times. The chain uses TRBV10-3 and TRBJ2-2, with 11 bases identical to TRBD1. CDR1 is ENHRY, CDR2 SYGVKD, per germline. Losses at the gene ends were 6 bases for V and 1 base for J; bases not matched to a gene: 7. The CDR3 is 17 residues long. CDR3 in amino acids: CAIRLGQGGENTGELFF. The CDR3 DNA reads TGTGCCATCAGACTGGGACAGGGGGGTGAGAACACCGGGGAGCTGTTTTTT.

The chain carries TRBV7-8 and TRBJ1-5, with a possible D match to TRBD1 (6 bases). The CDR3 sequence is 14 residues long. The ends were cut back, 5 bases at V and 5 bases at J, with 13 bases in the middle. Per the germline V gene, CDR1 is SGHVS and CDR2 is FQNEAQ. The CDR3 reads CASSKGGGDQPQHF. The CDR3 coding sequence is TGTGCCAGCAGCAAGGGGGGGGGGGATCAGCCCCAGCATTTT.

This clonotype was seen only a few times. The DNA for the CDR3 is TGCAGTGCCAGACAGGGAGCTAATCAGCCCCAGCATTTT. This encodes CSARQGANQPQHF. The V gene is TRBV20-1, the J gene TRBJ1-5; 7 bases match TRBD1. This CDR3 has 13 residues. Trimming removed 6 bases from V and 4 bases from J; junction bases left unmatched: 6. Germline V CDR1 and CDR2: DFQATT, SNEGSKA (reference sequence).

This clonotype has at least ten counts. This rearrangement joins TRBV2 to TRBJ2-7; 9 nucleotides agree with TRBD2. Unmatched junction bases numbered 3, after V lost 1 base and J lost 2 bases. The CDR3 covers 15 residues. Germline-derived CDR1 and CDR2 are SNHLY and FYNNEI. The CDR3 bases are TGTGCCAGCAGTGAAGGCGGGAGGGCGGCCTACGAGCAGTACTTC. The encoded protein is CASSEGGRAAYEQYF.

This clonotype was observed many times. The chain carries TRBV2 and TRBJ2-3, with TRBD1 matching 7 bases. The germline V gene encodes CDR1 SNHLY and CDR2 FYNNEI. V was clipped by 7 bases and J by 1 base; unmatched bases: 8. The CDR3 covers 15 residues. Written as DNA, the CDR3 is TGTGCCAGCATATTTTTGGGACAGCGCACAGATACGCAGTATTTT. It encodes CASIFLGQRTDTQYF.

This clonotype was seen more than once but under ten times. The chain recombines TRBV5-1 with TRBJ2-2, with D unclear. The CDR3 is 12 amino acids. Trimming cost V 4 bases and J 6 bases, with 7 bases left between them. Germline V gene data show CDR1 as SGHRS and CDR2 as YFSETQ. In DNA form, the CDR3 reads TGCGCCAGCAGCCCACCGCCCGGGGAGCTGTTTTTT. It is translated as CASSPPPGELFF.

This clonotype appeared a few times. The chain is built from TRBV6-1 and TRBJ2-3; D call uncertain. The CDR3 runs to 14 residues. Trimming took 4 bases from V and 1 from J, leaving 9 bases between them. Germline V gene lookup returns CDR1 MNHNS and CDR2 SASEGT. Here the CDR3 reads CASSVITGTDTQYF. DNA of the CDR3: TGTGCCAGCAGTGTCATAACAGGCACAGATACGCAGTATTTT.

This clonotype was seen at least ten times. J is TRBJ2-7 and V is TRBV27; tentative D call: TRBD1 (5 bases). Germline lookup yields CDR1 MNHEY and CDR2 SMNVEV (reference sequence). The CDR3 covers 16 residues. Trimming shortened V by 2 bases and J by 1 base, and 15 bases separated the two germline ends. CDR3 residues: CASSLEARQRSYEQYF. CDR3 DNA: TGTGCCAGCAGTTTAGAGGCGCGACAGAGATCCTACGAGCAGTACTTC.

This clonotype has at least ten counts. The chain employs TRBV14 and TRBJ2-3; TRBD2 is a possible D gene (7 bases). The CDR3 sequence is 17 residues long. Between the trimmed V and J ends, which lost 0 bases and 6 bases, there was a span of 19 bases. Germline V gene lookup returns CDR1 SGHDN and CDR2 FVKESK. CDR3 sequence (DNA): TGTGCCAGCAGCCAAGAAGGACTAGGGGGTCCACAGGATACGCAGTATTTT. Translated, it gives CASSQEGLGGPQDTQYF. The full variable domain, completed using reference TRBV14 and TRBJ2-3, is EAGVTQFPSHSVIEKGQTVTLRCDPISGHDNLYWYRRVMGKEIKFLLHFVKESKQDESGMPNNRFLAERTGGTYSTLKVQPAELEDSGVYFCASSQEGLGGPQDTQYFGPGTRLTVL.

This clonotype was found a few times. This chain connects TRBV28 to TRBJ2-4, with D unclear. The V end lost 7 bases, the J end lost 0 bases, and 10 bases lay between the germline ends. This CDR3 is 14 amino acids long. CDR1 is MDHEN, CDR2 SYDVKM, per germline. The CDR3 DNA sequence: TGTGCCAGCACCCATCCCATAGCCAAAAACATTCAGTACTTC. Protein sequence: CASTHPIAKNIQYF.

This clonotype came up a few times. V is TRBV9 and J is TRBJ2-7; TRBD2 matches 9 bases. The CDR3 totals 16 residues. Per germline, CDR1 SGDLS and CDR2 YYNGEE. Trimming cost V 4 bases and J 1 base; bases outside gene matches: 9. The CDR3 reads CASSPRTSGSSYEQYF. Here the CDR3 DNA reads TGTGCCAGCAGCCCGCGAACTAGCGGGTCTTCCTACGAGCAGTACTTC. Combining the CDR3 with reference TRBV9 and TRBJ2-7 gives the whole variable domain DSGVTQTPKHLITATGQRVTLRCSPRSGDLSVYWYQQSLDQGLQFLIQYYNGEERAKGNILERFSAQQFPDLHSELNLSSLELGDSALYFCASSPRTSGSSYEQYFGPGTRLTVT.

This clonotype was picked up one time. This CDR3 fails to terminate in the conserved phenylalanine or tryptophan, so it likely reflects a read error. This sequence joins TRBV20-1 and TRBJ2-7, with 8 bases identical to TRBD2. V lost 6 bases to trimming and J lost 4 bases; unmatched junction nucleotides: 8. The CDR3 runs 13 residues. Germline V gene sequence: CDR1 DFQATT, CDR2 SNEGSKA (reference sequence). Here the CDR3 DNA reads TGCAGTGCCCCGACTAGCGTGGGGTACGAGCAGTACCTC. Translating gives CSAPTSVGYEQYL.

The chain employs TRBV30 and TRBJ2-3; D possibly uses TRBD1 or TRBD2 (5 bases each). The germline CDR1 and CDR2 sequences are GTSNPN and SVGIG (reference sequence). The CDR3 sequence is 14 residues long. The germline V and J ends were trimmed by 5 bases and 0 bases, with 12 bases remaining between them. The CDR3 bases are TGTGCCTGGGCCACGGGACCTAGCACAGATACGCAGTATTTT. It yields the protein CAWATGPSTDTQYF.

The CDR3: CASRIRGQINEKLFF. The CDR3, as DNA: TGTGCCAGTAGGATTCGGGGACAGATAAATGAAAAACTGTTTTTT. This chain links TRBV19 with TRBJ1-4; 7 bases agree with TRBD1. There are 15 residues in the CDR3. V lost 6 bases to trimming and J lost 5 bases; unmatched junction nucleotides: 9. CDR1 is LNHDA, CDR2 SQIVND, per germline (reference sequence).

The chain links TRBV10-3 to TRBJ2-2, with D maybe TRBD2 (6 bases). CDR3 length: 14 residues. The V gene lost 11 bases and the J gene lost 2 bases, with 15 bases spanning the gap. Germline assignment: CDR1 ENHRY and CDR2 SYGVKD. The chain's CDR3 is CASLRAGNTGELFF. In nucleotides, the CDR3 is TGTGCCTCCTTGCGGGCGGGAAACACCGGGGAGCTGTTTTTT.

This clonotype was counted ten times or more. This chain joins TRBV28 and TRBJ2-5; 7 positions agree with TRBD2. This CDR3 has 14 amino acids. The germline V gene encodes CDR1 MDHEN and CDR2 SYDVKM. V shed 7 bases and J 2 bases; nucleotides not matched to a gene: 7. The CDR3 DNA sequence: TGTGCCAGCATCGAAGGAGCGGGACAAGAGACCCAGTACTTC. Translated, it gives CASIEGAGQETQYF. The full variable domain, with the rest looked up from reference TRBV28 and TRBJ2-5, is DVKVTQSSRYLVKRTGEKVFLECVQDMDHENMFWYRQDPGLGLRLIYFSYDVKMKEKGDIPEGYSVSREKKERFSLILESASTNQTSMYLCASIEGAGQETQYFGPGTRLLVL.

This clonotype was observed many times. The chain couples TRBV20-1 to TRBJ2-3, with 12 bases aligning to TRBD2. The germline CDR1 and CDR2 sequences are DFQATT and SNEGSKA (reference sequence). The length of the CDR3 is 13 residues. After removal of 6 bases from V and 8 bases from J, the junction contained 6 bases not matched to a gene. CDR3 sequence (DNA): TGCAGTGCGACTAGCGGGAGTACTTTTACGCAGTATTTT. This codes for CSATSGSTFTQYF.

In its sample, this clonotype was seen a few times. The chain employs TRBV29-1 and TRBJ1-5; 7 bases align to TRBD1. The V gene end was trimmed by 8 bases and the J gene end by 4 bases; junction bases not matched to a gene: 5. CDR1 is SQVTM, CDR2 ANQGSEA, per germline. The CDR3 is made up of 12 amino acids. The CDR3 region has the DNA TGCAGCATCCGGGACAGTAATCAGCCCCAGCATTTT. Amino acids: CSIRDSNQPQHF.

In its sample, this clonotype was seen many times. The V call is TRBV2, the J call TRBJ2-7; 16 positions agree with TRBD2. The CDR3 is made up of 18 amino acids. Germline CDR1 SNHLY, CDR2 FYNNEI. The ends lost 5 bases at V and 2 bases at J; junction bases unmatched: 9. The CDR3 sequence is CASSSTGLAGGRPYEQYF. The CDR3 DNA is TGTGCCAGCAGTTCTACGGGACTAGCGGGAGGGCGACCCTACGAGCAGTACTTC.